A selection of T cell receptor beta chains follows, all from one sample in a study of CD8 T cells in Susac syndrome. Each CDR3 protein gets one entry after TCRdb re-called the immunoSEQ multiplex PCR reads with MiXCR. The profile covers roughly 130,000 distinct CDR3 sequences, with roughly 95% appearing a single time and over 0.12% taken by the ten largest. The specimen was CD4+ T cells from PBMCs. The source of these receptors is a human donor with Susac syndrome. Both conserved end residues are part of each CDR3.

v_call | cdr3_aa
TRBV28 | CASSLLRSEQYF
TRBV5-1 | CASNREPSLGEQYF
TRBV25-1 | CASTVWGADTQYF
TRBV20-1 | CSARESTSGGNTIYF
TRBV7-9 | CASQNEKLFF
TRBV20-1 | CSAREGLAGVGEQYF
TRBV4-1 | CASSQEGTRGEQFF
TRBV5-1 | CASGDRSTDTQYF
TRBV7-9 | CASSSGQLGYTF
TRBV9 | CASSDTSASYNEQFF
TRBV11-3 | CASSLDRLSTGLFF
TRBV29-1 | CSVENTHYGYTF
TRBV18 | CASSPQAAETQYF
TRBV10-3 | CAISGTRNTEAFF
TRBV5-1 | CASSLNLNTEAFF
TRBV29-1 | CSVDRDRADTQYF
TRBV9 | CASSGQGVGNGYTF
TRBV12-3/TRBV12-4 | CASSPGGHGELFF
TRBV30 | CAWSPGQGRGNTEAFF
TRBV4-1 | CASSQEPYNSPLHF
TRBV5-6 | CASSLERRGEQYF
TRBV5-1 | CASRDTSSEQYF
TRBV29-1 | CSVWLQGDYGYTF
TRBV14 | CASSRDYTGELFF
TRBV24-1 | CATSLQNDGYTF
TRBV19 | CASSSTGTGELFF
TRBV12-3/TRBV12-4 | CASRPRDLWADTQYF
TRBV30 | CAWSPKGRASNEQFF
TRBV20-1 | CSARGDRASYEQYF
TRBV18 | CASSRGTSYEQYF
TRBV3-1 | CASSQLNEGRALYDEQFF
TRBV18 | CASSPPGARDYGYTF
TRBV25-1 | CASSKGGSTRGYTF
TRBV20-1 | CSAPLVKSDEQFF
TRBV4-1 | CASSQGADRVTEAFF
TRBV18 | CASSPDTGYTF
TRBV28 | CASSFGTGTTEAFF
TRBV5-4 | CASSPRTGASSYNEQFF
TRBV7-9 | CASSYTNTEAFF
TRBV5-1 | CASSARGNEQFF
TRBV4-3 | CASSQDGRDTQYF
TRBV7-9 | CASSSSAGQGNEKLFF
TRBV7-9 | CASSLAGNNQPQHF
TRBV5-6 | CASSLLGLAGGDTQYF
TRBV7-2 | CASSPTRAGGPGEQYF
TRBV5-6 | CASSLFGTSGYNEQFF
TRBV12-3/TRBV12-4 | CASSLFTGELFF
TRBV20-1 | CSARGDTEAFF
TRBV28 | CASSEQETQYF
TRBV2 | CASNTGTEAFF
TRBV27 | CASSLSRDTDTQYF
TRBV11-2 | CASSPGYSTDTQYF
TRBV7-9 | CASSLPRGRLSTEAFF
TRBV6-5 | CASSYVWREGDTEAFF
TRBV12-3/TRBV12-4 | CASRWTGGASGNTIYF
TRBV5-8 | CASSVTLDLRNYGYTF
TRBV29-1 | CSVAVGRGLSEAFF
TRBV5-1 | CASSLGAGGRQETQYF
TRBV29-1 | CSVEGTGFGEQYF